The 20 T cell receptor beta chains presented below share a single source sample, sequenced in a study of Graves' ophthalmopathy and Graves' hyperthyroidism. CDR3 regions of TCR beta were amplified from RNA transcripts. The workflow started with a first-round RT-PCR run with HTBI primers and then moved on to a second-round multiplex PCR. TCRdb itself ran the multiplex PCR reads through MiXCR, one entry per CDR3 protein. The sample has 300,000 to 450,000 distinct CDR3 sequences; about a sixth are singletons. Sequencing was performed on peripheral blood. The receptors stem from an adult woman with stable Graves' hyperthyroidism.

This clonotype was seen at least ten times. J is TRBJ1-1 and V is TRBV6-1; 7 bases match TRBD1. V dropped 8 bases and J dropped 6; count of bases not matched to a gene: 15. This CDR3 is built from 15 residues. Germline V CDR1 and CDR2: MNHNS, SASEGT. The CDR3 reads CASARAGGGFAEAFF. The CDR3 nucleotides are TGTGCCAGCGCCAGGGCAGGGGGTGGTTTCGCTGAAGCTTTCTTT.

This rearrangement joins TRBV11-2 to TRBJ1-2, with D perhaps matching TRBD1 (6 bases). The V gene's germline CDR1 is SGHAT and CDR2 FQNNGV. The CDR3 totals 14 residues. Trimming left V 6 bases short and J 4 bases short, with 15 bases between. The CDR3 region has the DNA TGTGCCAGCAGGCCGGTTCAGGGGAGCTATGGCTACACCTTC. It is translated as CASRPVQGSYGYTF.

This clonotype was recorded many times. In DNA form, the CDR3 reads TGTGCCAGCAGCTTAGGGAACCAGGGAAACACCATATATTTT. The encoded protein is CASSLGNQGNTIYF. The J gene is TRBJ1-3, the V gene TRBV7-2; D ambiguous. Germline V gives CDR1 SGHTA, CDR2 FQGNSA. With 1 base removed from V and 4 bases from J, the gap between germline ends came to 8 bases. The CDR3 is made up of 14 amino acids.

V gene TRBV5-1 combines with J gene TRBJ2-7, with D tentatively TRBD2 (5 bases). Germline CDR1 SGHRS, CDR2 YFSETQ. This CDR3 spans 13 amino acids. V dropped 4 bases and J dropped 3 bases, with 11 bases sitting between them. For the CDR3, the DNA is TGCGCCAGCAGCCCCGACGGGGACTACGAGCAGTACTTC. Protein product: CASSPDGDYEQYF.

Ten or more counts support this clonotype. The J gene is TRBJ1-5, the V gene TRBV20-1; D unresolved. Trimming took 4 bases from V and 7 from J, leaving 23 bases between them. Looked up from germline, CDR1 is DFQATT and CDR2 is SNEGSKA (reference sequence). This CDR3 spans 16 amino acids. CDR3 loop: CSAIRHVGTLGQPQHF. The DNA for the CDR3 is TGCAGTGCTATAAGGCACGTAGGTACCTTGGGACAGCCCCAGCATTTT.

This clonotype has a count of ten or more. The chain links TRBV7-8 to TRBJ2-7; D may be TRBD1 (5 bases). From germline, CDR1 is SGHVS and CDR2 FQNEAQ. The CDR3 spans 13 residues. V was clipped by 4 bases and J by 2 bases, with 9 bases between them. CDR3 region: CASSWRQTYEQYF. CDR3 nucleotide sequence: TGTGCCAGCAGCTGGAGACAGACCTACGAGCAGTACTTC.

V is TRBV6-1 and J is TRBJ2-7; D not certain. V was shortened by 5 bases and J by 3 bases, with 17 bases between the two germline ends. The CDR3 has 15 amino acids. The V gene's germline CDR1 is MNHNS and CDR2 SASEGT. CDR3 region: CASSPAPGSDYEQYF. For the CDR3, the DNA is TGTGCCAGCAGTCCTGCCCCCGGGTCGGACTACGAGCAGTACTTC.

This clonotype was seen repeatedly, ten times or more. V and J are TRBV14 and TRBJ2-7; TRBD2 is a possible D gene (5 bases). The CDR3 runs to 13 residues. Looked up from germline, CDR1 is SGHDN and CDR2 is FVKESK. V lost 4 bases to trimming and J lost 2 bases, with 9 bases between them. This CDR3 is CASSLSVTYEQYF. As DNA, the CDR3 is TGTGCCAGCAGCCTTAGCGTAACCTACGAGCAGTACTTC.

The sample holds many counts of this clonotype. V usage is TRBV11-2 and J usage is TRBJ1-3; D possibly corresponds to TRBD1 (6 bases). The length of the CDR3 is 16 residues. V was clipped by 5 bases and J by 4 bases, with 18 bases between them. From germline, CDR1 is SGHAT and CDR2 FQNNGV. As DNA, the CDR3 is TGTGCCAGCAGCCCCCCACAGGGACTGGTGGGAAACACCATATATTTT. As protein: CASSPPQGLVGNTIYF.

This clonotype was found many times. The chain joins TRBV28 to TRBJ2-7; D might be TRBD2 (6 bases). The CDR3 contains 14 residues. Deletions cut 4 bases from V and 3 bases from J, with 13 bases between. Germline lookup yields CDR1 MDHEN and CDR2 SYDVKM. The DNA of the CDR3 is TGTGCCAGCAGTTGGGACGTGGGGGGCTACGAGCAGTACTTC. Its translation: CASSWDVGGYEQYF.

This clonotype was counted ten times or more. The gene calls are TRBV19 and TRBJ1-5, with D perhaps TRBD1 (5 bases). Per the germline V gene, CDR1 is LNHDA and CDR2 is SQIVND (reference sequence). The CDR3 loop spans 15 amino acids. Trimming stripped 2 bases from V and 1 base from J, with 9 bases between. The DNA for the CDR3 is TGTGCCAGTAGTATACAGGGTAGGAGCAATCAGCCCCAGCATTTT. Translated, it gives CASSIQGRSNQPQHF.

This clonotype was observed once. The chain employs TRBV6-1 and TRBJ2-7, with D possibly matching TRBD1 (6 bases). CDR1 and CDR2 (germline): MNHNS, SASEGT. The CDR3 runs 15 residues. V was trimmed by 3 bases and J by 4 bases, leaving 16 bases between them. CDR3 sequence (DNA): TGTGCCAGCAGTGAGATCCACGGACAGCCGTACGAGCAGTACTTC. Translated, it gives CASSEIHGQPYEQYF.

This clonotype was found many times. This chain connects TRBV6-1 to TRBJ1-2, with TRBD1 identical over 7 bases. CDR3 length equals 14 residues. With 2 bases clipped from V and 8 bases from J, the junction kept 8 bases outside the gene matches. Germline CDR1 reads MNHNS; CDR2 reads SASEGT. CDR3 bases: TGTGCCAGCAGTGAATGGACAGGCCTGAGCGGCTACACCTTC. Translation gives CASSEWTGLSGYTF.

This clonotype was recorded at least ten times. The DNA of the CDR3 is TGTGCCAGCAGCCCGTCATCTTTCTACGAGCAGTACTTC. Amino acid sequence: CASSPSSFYEQYF. The chain couples TRBV6-2 or TRBV6-3 to TRBJ2-7, with D hard to call. The V gene lost 6 bases and the J gene lost 3 bases, with 12 bases spanning the gap. The V gene's germline CDR1 is MNHEY and CDR2 SVGEGT. The length of the CDR3 is 13 residues.

This chain connects TRBV18 to TRBJ1-2; D is perhaps TRBD1 (6 bases). The V end lost 0 bases, the J end lost 4 bases, and 9 bases lay between the germline ends. CDR3 length: 14 amino acids. Germline-derived CDR1 and CDR2 are KGHSH and LQKENI. The CDR3 DNA is TGTGCCAGCTCACCACCGGCGACAGGCTATGGCTACACCTTC. Translated, it gives CASSPPATGYGYTF.

Notes on this clonotype: One end of the junction is discordant with germline, which a read error may explain. V gene TRBV14 combines with J gene TRBJ2-4, with 7 bases that match TRBD2. Per the germline V gene, CDR1 is SGHDN and CDR2 is FVKESK. CDR3 size: 17 residues. CDR3 region: CASSHQGEGLAKNIKYF. The CDR3 DNA sequence: TGTGCCAGCAGCCATCAAGGGGAGGGGTTGGCCAAAAACATTAAGTACTTC.

This clonotype occurred a few times. This chain connects TRBV3-1 to TRBJ1-6; maybe TRBD1 (5 bases). The germline CDR1 and CDR2 sequences are LGHDT and YNNKEL (reference sequence). The CDR3 runs to 14 residues. V was pared by 5 bases and J by 9 bases, with 14 bases between. CDR3 sequence (DNA): TGTGCCAGCAGCTGGTCGGGGGTGGGTTCACCCCTCCACTTT. Protein sequence: CASSWSGVGSPLHF.

This clonotype was observed many times. The V call is TRBV20-1, the J call TRBJ1-2; D might be TRBD1 (6 bases). The germline V gene has CDR1 DFQATT and CDR2 SNEGSKA (reference sequence). This CDR3 region has 12 residues. Trimming left V 6 bases short and J 8 bases short, with 16 bases between. This CDR3 reads CSASEGGKGYTF. Here the CDR3 DNA reads TGCAGTGCCTCGGAGGGGGGCAAGGGCTACACCTTC.

In its sample, this clonotype was seen many times. The CDR3 DNA sequence: TGTGCCAGCAGCCTCCACCACGGCTCCGAGCAGTACTTC. The encoded protein is CASSLHHGSEQYF. The chain joins TRBV7-2 to TRBJ2-7, with D unclear. Germline V gene data show CDR1 as SGHTA and CDR2 as FQGNSA. V dropped 5 bases and J dropped 6 bases, with 14 bases sitting between them. This CDR3 is 13 amino acids long.

The chain has TRBV3-1 and TRBJ2-2; 9 bases map to TRBD1. The V gene end was trimmed by 1 base and the J gene end by 4 bases; junction bases not matched to a gene: 4. The germline V gene encodes CDR1 LGHDT and CDR2 YNNKEL (reference sequence). The CDR3 has 16 residues. CDR3 sequence: CASSQVGTGSTGELFF. CDR3 DNA: TGTGCCAGCAGCCAAGTAGGGACAGGGAGCACCGGGGAGCTGTTTTTT.